The 4 T cell receptor beta chains below all came from one sample that was sequenced in a study of regulatory T cells in long-lasting Graves disease. Arm-PCR of CDR3 regions and iRepertoire HTBI primers were used to build TCR beta libraries. TCRdb re-called the multiplex PCR reads through MiXCR, storing one row per CDR3 protein. Among around 250,000 distinct CDR3 sequences listed, roughly a fifth were seen once. Time point denoted: newly diagnosed GD, antithyroid drugs for less than 3 months. Following extraction of RNA from PBMCs, that RNA was used to make the TCR library. The source material was peripheral blood mononuclear cells (PBMCs), sampled at new diagnosis, from a patient treated with antithyroid drugs. Receptor source: a female donor with Graves disease.

This clonotype was counted between two and nine times. The chain employs TRBV5-1 and TRBJ2-5; D gene unclear. Trimming stripped 0 bases from V and 5 bases from J, with 11 bases between. Germline values: CDR1 SGHRS, CDR2 YFSETQ. The CDR3 consists of 14 residues. The chain's CDR3 is CASSLGASSETQYF. CDR3 sequence (DNA): TGCGCCAGCAGCTTGGGGGCTAGTAGTGAGACCCAGTACTTC.

This clonotype was seen only a few times. The J gene is TRBJ2-7, the V gene TRBV29-1; 9 bases map to TRBD1. The germline CDR1 and CDR2 sequences are SQVTM and ANQGSEA. The CDR3 extends over 13 amino acids. With 6 bases clipped from V and 5 bases from J, the junction kept 8 bases outside the gene matches. CDR3 sequence: CSVERGQGDEQYF. The CDR3 bases are TGCAGCGTCGAACGGGGACAGGGAGACGAGCAGTACTTC.

This clonotype occurred once. An end of the junction differs from the germline gene, which may be a read error. CDR3 loop: CASSLVGILGLAGADNEQFF. CDR3 DNA sequence: TGCGCCAGCAGCTTGGTTGGGATCCTGGGACTAGCGGGAGCGGACAATGAGCAGTTCTTC. J is TRBJ2-1 and V is TRBV13; 14 bases fit TRBD2. CDR3 length: 20 amino acids. Germline V CDR1 and CDR2: PRHDT, FYEKMQ (reference sequence).

This rearrangement joins TRBV5-5 to TRBJ1-2; a weak D match, TRBD1 (5 bases). Germline CDR1 and CDR2: SGHKS and YYEKEE (reference sequence). The CDR3 spans 12 residues. Trimming pared 4 bases from V and 1 base from J, leaving 5 bases between. The CDR3 region is CASSDSNYGYTF. The DNA for the CDR3 is TGTGCCAGCAGCGACAGTAACTATGGCTACACCTTC.